Following are 15 T cell receptor beta chains from one sample sequenced in a study of regulatory T cells in long-lasting Graves disease. Noted time point: newly diagnosed GD, antithyroid drugs for less than 3 months. PBMCs provided the RNA from which the TCR library was made. With iRepertoire HTBI primers and Arm-PCR of CDR3 regions, TCR beta libraries were built. TCRdb ran MiXCR on the multiplex PCR reads and lists one entry per CDR3 protein. Of about 430,000 distinct CDR3 sequences in the sample, about 15% were seen once. The same specimen was also included in a second study, on T cells in Graves' hyperthyroidism and ophthalmopathy.

The sequencing used peripheral blood mononuclear cells (PBMCs), collected at new diagnosis, from a patient treated with antithyroid drugs. Source of these receptors: a woman aged 40 to 50 with Graves disease.

In its sample, this clonotype was seen many times. The chain employs TRBV2 and TRBJ2-1; a weak D match, TRBD2 (5 bases). The J call could be wrong; TRBJ2-5 is a better fit for the DNA end. The germline V gene has CDR1 SNHLY and CDR2 FYNNEI. CDR3 length: 13 residues. CDR3 in amino acids: CASSGLAQETQYF. The CDR3 coding sequence is TGTGCCAGCAGTGGGCTAGCTCAAGAGACCCAGTACTTC.

This clonotype appeared many times. This rearrangement joins TRBV12-3 or TRBV12-4 to TRBJ1-1, with 9 bases that match TRBD1. There are 16 residues in the CDR3. V lost 4 bases to trimming and J lost 0 bases; unmatched junction nucleotides: 6. CDR3 sequence: CASSSTGGSLNTEAFF. The CDR3 DNA sequence: TGTGCCAGCAGTTCGACAGGGGGATCCTTGAACACTGAAGCTTTCTTT.

In its sample, this clonotype was seen many times. The rearrangement links TRBV9 to TRBJ2-3, with 7 bases aligning to TRBD2. CDR3 length: 16 amino acids. Losses at the gene ends were 0 bases for V and 6 bases for J; bases not matched to a gene: 10. Germline lookup yields CDR1 SGDLS and CDR2 YYNGEE. In DNA, the CDR3 is TGTGCCAGCAGCGTAGTTGGGGCGGGAGTTTCGGATACGCAGTATTTT. Amino acids: CASSVVGAGVSDTQYF.

This clonotype has a count of ten or more. The rearrangement links TRBV24-1 to TRBJ2-1; 13 bases map to TRBD2. CDR3 length: 16 residues. Germline CDR1 KGHDR, CDR2 SFDVKD. V shed 3 bases, J shed 8 bases, and the junction held 6 bases outside the gene matches. The CDR3 DNA reads TGTGCCACCAGTGATCCGGGACTAGCGGGATTCGATGAGCAGTTCTTC. Residues: CATSDPGLAGFDEQFF.

In this sample, this clonotype turned up many times. The chain has TRBV7-9 and TRBJ2-3; D remains ambiguous. The length of the CDR3 is 17 residues. V was pared by 5 bases and J by 2 bases, with 20 bases between. CDR1 is SEHNR, CDR2 FQNEAQ, per germline (reference sequence). The CDR3 sequence is CASSNPSDGPTTDTQYF. CDR3 DNA sequence: TGTGCCAGCAGCAATCCCTCGGACGGTCCTACCACAGATACGCAGTATTTT.

The table lists this clonotype with many counts. The gene calls are TRBV5-6 and TRBJ2-1; 9 nucleotides match TRBD1. This CDR3 spans 16 amino acids. The germline CDR1 and CDR2 sequences are SGHDT and YYEEEE. V gave up 2 bases and J gave up 8 bases; unmatched junction bases: 11. The CDR3 loop reads CASSFHAGTGIYEQFF. In DNA form, the CDR3 reads TGTGCCAGCAGCTTCCACGCCGGGACAGGGATCTATGAGCAGTTCTTC. The whole variable domain, remainder taken from reference TRBV5-6 and TRBJ2-1, is DAGVTQSPTHLIKTRGQQVTLRCSPKSGHDTVSWYQQALGQGPQFIFQYYEEEERQRGNFPDRFSGHQFPNYSSELNVNALLLGDSALYLCASSFHAGTGIYEQFFGPGTRLTVL.

Notes on this clonotype: Relative to the germline gene, one junction end is altered; a read error may explain this. The chain recombines TRBV5-1 with TRBJ2-7; 9 bases are shared with TRBD1. The germline V gene encodes CDR1 SGHRS and CDR2 YFSETQ. This CDR3 has 14 residues. CDR3 nucleotides: TGCGTCAGCAGCTTGTGGACAGGGGCTGGCGAGCAGTACTTC. Its translation: CVSSLWTGAGEQYF. Looking up the rest from reference TRBV5-1 and TRBJ2-7 gives the full variable domain: KAGVTQTPRYLIKTRGQQVTLSCSPISGHRSVSWYQQTPGQGLQFLFEYFSETQRNKGNFPGRFSGRQFSNSRSEMNVSTLELGDSALYLCVSSLWTGAGEQYFGPGTRLTVT.

This clonotype was found many times. The J gene is TRBJ2-1, the V gene TRBV11-3, with D possibly being TRBD2 (5 bases). CDR3 length: 14 residues. V was trimmed by 6 bases and J by 10 bases, leaving 19 bases between them. The V gene's germline CDR1 is SGHNT and CDR2 YENEEA. For the CDR3, the DNA is TGTGCCAGCAGGAAGACCACGGACTCAGGAGAGCAGTTCTTC. As protein: CASRKTTDSGEQFF. Full variable domain (remainder filled in from reference TRBV11-3 and TRBJ2-1): EAGVVQSPRYKIIEKKQPVAFWCNPISGHNTLYWYLQNLGQGPELLIRYENEEAVDDSQLPKDRFSAERLKGVDSTLKIQPAELGDSAVYLCASRKTTDSGEQFFGPGTRLTVL.

This clonotype has only a few counts. The gene calls are TRBV7-2 and TRBJ2-3; TRBD2 aligns across 8 bases. Germline CDR1 SGHTA, CDR2 FQGNSA. V dropped 1 base and J dropped 2; count of bases not matched to a gene: 5. This CDR3 region has 16 residues. CDR3 residues: CASSLVGGGNTDTQYF. The CDR3 nucleotides read TGTGCCAGCAGCTTAGTGGGCGGGGGGAACACAGATACGCAGTATTTT.

The chain employs TRBV5-6 and TRBJ1-5; tentative D call: TRBD1 (6 bases). There are 15 residues in the CDR3. Trimming took 4 bases from V and 0 from J, leaving 11 bases between them. Germline assignment: CDR1 SGHDT and CDR2 YYEEEE. In nucleotides, the CDR3 is TGTGCCAGCAGCCAGGGACATATTAGCAATCAGCCCCAGCATTTT. Translated: CASSQGHISNQPQHF.

The chain has TRBV6-1 and TRBJ2-3, with D hard to call. Germline CDR1 reads MNHNS; CDR2 reads SASEGT. The V end was cut by 6 bases, the J end by 7 bases, with 11 bases between. There are 12 residues in the CDR3. The CDR3 bases are TGTGCCAGCAGATCGAGCATATATACGCAGTATTTT. It specifies CASRSSIYTQYF.

The table lists this clonotype with many counts. The chain uses TRBV7-3 and TRBJ2-5; 11 bases agree with TRBD2. The CDR3 is made up of 17 amino acids. V shed 2 bases and J 2 bases; nucleotides not matched to a gene: 7. CDR1 is SGHTA, CDR2 FQGTGA, per germline. CDR3 bases: TGTGCCAGCAGCTTATTAGGCGGGACTAGCGGTCAAGAGACCCAGTACTTC. Translating it yields CASSLLGGTSGQETQYF.

This clonotype appeared many times. The rearrangement uses TRBV27 and TRBJ1-4, with D possibly TRBD1 on 5 matching bases. V dropped 1 base and J dropped 0 bases, with 12 bases sitting between them. The CDR3 consists of 17 residues. CDR1 and CDR2 from the germline V gene are MNHEY and SMNVEV (reference sequence). CDR3 in amino acids: CASSLYPREATNEKLFF. The CDR3 bases are TGTGCCAGCAGTTTATACCCCAGGGAGGCAACTAATGAAAAACTGTTTTTT.

The chain has TRBV6-1 and TRBJ1-5; tentatively, D is TRBD1 (6 bases). The V end was cut by 5 bases, the J end by 4 bases, with 9 bases between. Per the germline V gene, CDR1 is MNHNS and CDR2 is SASEGT. The CDR3 spans 13 residues. CDR3 protein: CASSNRVNQPQHF. CDR3 in DNA: TGTGCCAGCAGTAACAGGGTAAATCAGCCCCAGCATTTT.

Comments on this clonotype: Given a much more abundant clone one base away, this may be a read error. This chain connects TRBV6-5 to TRBJ2-5; unclear D gene. This CDR3 has 16 amino acids. The germline gives CDR1 MNHEY, CDR2 SVGAGI. V gave up 0 bases and J gave up 4 bases, with 15 bases separating them. DNA of the CDR3: TGTGCCAGCAGTTACTCGTTATCCGGCAGGTTAGAGACCCAGTACTTC. Encoded protein: CASSYSLSGRLETQYF.